The 20 T cell receptor beta chains listed next were all sequenced from one sample in a study of regulatory T cells in long-lasting Graves disease. According to the study, TCR beta libraries were built with iRepertoire HTBI primers and CDR3-region Arm-PCR. TCRdb called the multiplex PCR reads again in MiXCR, with one record for every CDR3 protein. This sample has some 430,000 distinct CDR3 sequences, with roughly 21% found just once. As to time point: persistent/refractory GD, antithyroid drugs over 5 years with positive TRAb. PBMC-extracted RNA yielded the TCR library. Sequenced here: peripheral blood mononuclear cells (PBMCs), sampled when the disease was refractory, from a patient treated with antithyroid drugs. These receptors came from a female donor with Graves disease.

This clonotype was detected only once. This chain links TRBV12-3 or TRBV12-4 with TRBJ2-3; 10 nucleotides match TRBD1. The CDR3 totals 15 residues. V was pared by 4 bases and J by 11 bases, with 12 bases of the junction left unmatched. CDR3 sequence (DNA): TGTGCCAGCAGTTCCACGGACAGGGGGTCCTTGATGCAGTATTTT. As protein: CASSSTDRGSLMQYF.

The genes are TRBV20-1 and TRBJ1-5; D gene ambiguous. Germline-derived CDR1 and CDR2 are DFQATT and SNEGSKA (reference sequence). The germline V and J ends were trimmed by 6 bases and 4 bases, with 10 bases remaining between them. The CDR3 loop spans 12 amino acids. Written as DNA, the CDR3 is TGCAGTGCCCTGGAACGGAATCAGCCCCAGCATTTT. Protein: CSALERNQPQHF.

In this sample, this clonotype turned up a few times. This sequence joins TRBV10-3 and TRBJ2-7, with 8 bases lining up with TRBD1. There are 12 residues in the CDR3. Germline V lookup: CDR1 ENHRY, CDR2 SYGVKD. With 10 bases clipped from V and 5 bases from J, the junction kept 7 bases outside the gene matches. The DNA of the CDR3 is TGTGCCACCGGACAGGGTGGAGACGAGCAGTACTTC. Its protein product is CATGQGGDEQYF.

This clonotype turned up a few times. The chain combines TRBV7-2 with TRBJ1-6; D unresolved. This CDR3 is built from 16 residues. Trimming pared 5 bases from V and 7 bases from J, leaving 18 bases between. CDR1 and CDR2 from the germline V gene are SGHTA and FQGNSA. Here the CDR3 reads CASSAWAGGSNSPLHF. As DNA, the CDR3 is TGTGCCAGCAGCGCCTGGGCGGGAGGGAGCAATTCACCCCTCCACTTT.

This clonotype has only a few counts. The chain couples TRBV6-1 to TRBJ2-7; D ambiguous. The CDR3 covers 14 residues. Trimming left V 8 bases short and J 2 bases short, with 16 bases between. Germline loops: CDR1 MNHNS, CDR2 SASEGT. The CDR3 here is CASSYVESAYEQYF. The DNA for the CDR3 is TGTGCCAGCTCCTACGTAGAGTCCGCCTACGAGCAGTACTTC.

The chain carries TRBV7-8 and TRBJ1-5, with TRBD1 matching over 9 bases. This CDR3 has 14 amino acids. Germline V CDR1 and CDR2: SGHVS, FQNEAQ. Unmatched junction bases numbered 5, after V lost 4 bases and J lost 7 bases. The CDR3 DNA sequence: TGTGCCAGCAGCTCCCACAGGGGGCCCCAGCCCCAGCATTTT. This gives the protein CASSSHRGPQPQHF. Complete variable domain (other parts from reference TRBV7-8 and TRBJ1-5): GAGVSQSPRYKVAKRGQDVALRCDPISGHVSLFWYQQALGQGPEFLTYFQNEAQLDKSGLPSDRFFAERPEGSVSTLKIQRTQQEDSAVYLCASSSHRGPQPQHFGDGTRLSIL.

This clonotype was seen many times. V usage is TRBV6-5 and J usage is TRBJ1-1; D not resolved. The CDR3 consists of 16 residues. Deletions cut 0 bases from V and 3 bases from J, with 14 bases between. The germline CDR1 and CDR2 sequences are MNHEY and SVGAGI. CDR3 residues: CASSYSSARRDTEAFF. CDR3 DNA: TGTGCCAGCAGTTACTCCAGTGCCCGGAGAGACACTGAAGCTTTCTTT.

This clonotype was picked up a small number of times. V gene TRBV7-9 combines with J gene TRBJ1-4; the match to TRBD1 covers 9 bases. V was pared by 5 bases and J by 8 bases, with 15 bases of the junction left unmatched. The CDR3 has 17 residues. Per the germline V gene, CDR1 is SEHNR and CDR2 is FQNEAQ (reference sequence). As DNA, the CDR3 is TGTGCCAGCAGCGGAGTCACAGGGGGCGATAAGAGGGAAAAACTGTTTTTT. Translation gives CASSGVTGGDKREKLFF.

This clonotype was found many times. The CDR3 DNA reads as TGCAGCGTTGGAAGTGACGAGACCCAGTACTTC. Translated, it gives CSVGSDETQYF. This chain uses TRBV29-1 with TRBJ2-5; D is ambiguous. The CDR3 totals 11 residues. V lost 4 bases and J lost 5, with 8 bases in between. Germline V gene data show CDR1 as SQVTM and CDR2 as ANQGSEA.

The rearrangement joins TRBV7-8 to TRBJ2-5; the match to TRBD2 covers 8 bases. The CDR3 runs to 16 residues. After removal of 5 bases from V and 4 bases from J, the junction contained 12 bases not matched to a gene. Germline-derived CDR1 and CDR2 are SGHVS and FQNEAQ. The CDR3 region has the DNA TGTGCCAGCAGCCTTCTAGCGGGCCCCAGGGGAGAGACCCAGTACTTC. Translated, it gives CASSLLAGPRGETQYF.

Worth noting for this clonotype: This may come from a read error, since a much larger clone is one base off. This CDR3 fails to terminate in the conserved phenylalanine or tryptophan, so it likely reflects a read error. The rearrangement uses TRBV28 and TRBJ2-7, with TRBD2 identical over 11 bases. Germline assignment: CDR1 MDHEN and CDR2 SYDVKM. This CDR3 contains 15 residues. Losses at the gene ends were 3 bases for V and 5 bases for J; bases not matched to a gene: 6. The DNA of the CDR3 is TGTGCCAGCAGTTTTACTAGCGGGAGTATCGACGAGCAGTACTCC. Amino acids: CASSFTSGSIDEQYS.

The chain has TRBV30 and TRBJ2-2; D ambiguous. V lost 4 bases and J lost 0, with 6 bases in between. The CDR3 length is 13 residues. Per the germline V gene, CDR1 is GTSNPN and CDR2 is SVGIG (reference sequence). The CDR3 nucleotides are TGTGCCTGGACCAGGCCGAACACCGGGGAGCTGTTTTTT. Its translation is CAWTRPNTGELFF.

This clonotype was observed many times. This sequence joins TRBV5-4 and TRBJ1-6; no reliable D call. The CDR3 has 12 residues. Trimming shortened V by 5 bases and J by 5 bases, and 5 bases separated the two germline ends. Germline assignment: CDR1 SGHNT and CDR2 YYREEE (reference sequence). The CDR3 loop is CASRHNNSPLHF. In DNA form, the CDR3 reads TGTGCCAGCAGGCACAATAATTCACCCCTCCACTTT. The complete variable domain, with remaining parts taken from reference TRBV5-4 and TRBJ1-6, reads ETGVTQSPTHLIKTRGQQVTLRCSSQSGHNTVSWYQQALGQGPQFIFQYYREEENGRGNFPPRFSGLQFPNYSSELNVNALELDDSALYLCASRHNNSPLHFGNGTRLTVT.

This rearrangement joins TRBV9 to TRBJ1-2, with a possible D match to TRBD1 (6 bases). Germline V lookup: CDR1 SGDLS, CDR2 YYNGEE. The CDR3 length is 17 residues. V was clipped by 0 bases and J by 6 bases, with 21 bases between them. The CDR3 is CASSVVLGGPGINGYTF. In nucleotides, the CDR3 is TGTGCCAGCAGCGTAGTATTGGGGGGCCCCGGGATTAATGGCTACACCTTC.

Many counts were recorded for this clonotype. The J gene is TRBJ2-7, the V gene TRBV7-9, with 7 bases lining up with TRBD1. Per the germline V gene, CDR1 is SEHNR and CDR2 is FQNEAQ (reference sequence). Losses at the gene ends were 2 bases for V and 2 bases for J; bases not matched to a gene: 6. This CDR3 is built from 15 residues. The DNA of the CDR3 is TGTGCCAGCAGCTTATGGAAGACAGGGACCTACGAGCAGTACTTC. This sequence encodes CASSLWKTGTYEQYF.

This clonotype was counted ten times or more. The rearrangement joins TRBV28 to TRBJ1-5; D not resolved. The V end was cut by 4 bases, the J end by 3 bases, with 10 bases between. This CDR3 region has 14 residues. Germline-derived CDR1 and CDR2 are MDHEN and SYDVKM. CDR3 protein: CASSWVGNNQPQHF. In DNA form, the CDR3 reads TGTGCCAGCAGTTGGGTGGGGAACAATCAGCCCCAGCATTTT.

In regard to this clonotype: The germline gene is not matched at one end of the junction; a read error may be the cause. The chain recombines TRBV13 with TRBJ1-2; D gene unclear. Per the germline V gene, CDR1 is PRHDT and CDR2 is FYEKMQ (reference sequence). This CDR3 region has 13 residues. The CDR3 DNA follows: TGTGCCAGCAGCTTAGACCGCGGCGCGGTCTACGCCTTC. This translates into CASSLDRGAVYAF.

This clonotype came up many times. The chain links TRBV7-2 to TRBJ2-5; TRBD2 matches at 7 bases. Germline loops: CDR1 SGHTA, CDR2 FQGNSA. This CDR3 contains 16 residues. The ends lost 1 base at V and 4 bases at J; junction bases unmatched: 9. CDR3 in DNA: TGTGCCAGCAGCTTAGACGGCCCGGGGGGTTTAGAGACCCAGTACTTC. It encodes CASSLDGPGGLETQYF. The whole variable domain, remainder taken from reference TRBV7-2 and TRBJ2-5, is GAGVSQSPSNKVTEKGKDVELRCDPISGHTALYWYRQSLGQGLEFLIYFQGNSAPDKSGLPSDRFSAERTGGSVSTLTIQRTQQEDSAVYLCASSLDGPGGLETQYFGPGTRLLVL.

This clonotype was recorded a few times. The J gene is TRBJ1-5, the V gene TRBV20-1; possibly TRBD1 for D (5 bases). Germline-derived CDR1 and CDR2 are DFQATT and SNEGSKA (reference sequence). CDR3 length equals 14 residues. Trimming left V 1 base short and J 4 bases short, with 11 bases between. The CDR3 sequence is CSARAGQLNQPQHF. The CDR3 DNA is TGCAGTGCTAGAGCGGGGCAGTTAAATCAGCCCCAGCATTTT.

V and J are TRBV13 and TRBJ2-6; tentative D call: TRBD2 (5 bases). This CDR3 has 16 residues. V was shortened by 2 bases and J by 4 bases, with 12 bases between the two germline ends. Germline CDR1 PRHDT, CDR2 FYEKMQ (reference sequence). CDR3 protein: CASSLNRGSGANVLTF. The CDR3 bases are TGTGCCAGCAGCTTAAATCGGGGATCCGGGGCCAACGTCCTGACTTTC.